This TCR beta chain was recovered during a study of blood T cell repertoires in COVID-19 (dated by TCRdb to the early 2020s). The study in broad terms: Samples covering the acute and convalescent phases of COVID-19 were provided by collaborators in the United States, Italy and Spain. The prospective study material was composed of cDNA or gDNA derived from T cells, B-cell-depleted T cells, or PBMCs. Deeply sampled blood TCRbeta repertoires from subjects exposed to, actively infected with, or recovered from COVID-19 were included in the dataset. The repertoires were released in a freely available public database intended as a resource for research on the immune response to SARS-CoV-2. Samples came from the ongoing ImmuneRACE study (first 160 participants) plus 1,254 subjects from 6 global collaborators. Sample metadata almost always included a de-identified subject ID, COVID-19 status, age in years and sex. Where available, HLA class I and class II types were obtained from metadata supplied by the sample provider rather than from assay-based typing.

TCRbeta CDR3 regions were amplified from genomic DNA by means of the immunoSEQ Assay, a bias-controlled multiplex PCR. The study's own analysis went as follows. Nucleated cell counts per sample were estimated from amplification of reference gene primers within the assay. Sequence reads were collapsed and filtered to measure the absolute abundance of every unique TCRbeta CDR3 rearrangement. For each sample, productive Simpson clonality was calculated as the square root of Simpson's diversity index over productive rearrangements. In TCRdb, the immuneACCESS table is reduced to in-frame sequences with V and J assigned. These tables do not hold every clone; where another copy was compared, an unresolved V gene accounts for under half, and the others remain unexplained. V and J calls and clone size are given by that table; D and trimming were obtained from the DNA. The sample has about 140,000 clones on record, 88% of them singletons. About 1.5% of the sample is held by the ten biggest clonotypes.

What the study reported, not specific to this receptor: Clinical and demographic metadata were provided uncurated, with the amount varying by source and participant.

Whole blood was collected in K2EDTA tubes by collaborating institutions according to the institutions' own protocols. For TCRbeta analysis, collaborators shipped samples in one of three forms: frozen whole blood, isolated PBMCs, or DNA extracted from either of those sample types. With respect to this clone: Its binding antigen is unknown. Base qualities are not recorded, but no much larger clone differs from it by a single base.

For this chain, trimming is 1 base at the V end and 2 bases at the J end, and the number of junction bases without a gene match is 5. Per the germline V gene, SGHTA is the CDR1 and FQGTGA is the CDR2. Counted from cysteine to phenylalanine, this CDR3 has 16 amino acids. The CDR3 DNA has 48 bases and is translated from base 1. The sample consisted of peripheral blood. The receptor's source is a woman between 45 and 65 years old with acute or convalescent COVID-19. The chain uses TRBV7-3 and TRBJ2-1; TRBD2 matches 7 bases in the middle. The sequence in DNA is TGTGCCAGCAGCTTAATTGGCGGGGGAACCTACAATGAGCAGTTCTTC. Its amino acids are CASSLIGGGTYNEQFF.